This TCR beta chain was captured in a study of T cell responses to AZD1222 COVID-19 vaccine. General observations from the study: Epitopes outside B.1.351 and B.1.1.7 mutated regions reportedly drew nearly half of spike TCRs. Repertoire sampling occurred only after the peak T cell response. Baseline serostatus was positive in only a handful of AZD1222 recipients. Donor demographics were predominantly white British with a female majority; clonal diversity may be underestimated.

Comment on this clone: The antigen is not known.

Germline CDR1 is SGHKS and CDR2 is YYEKEE (reference sequence). V was clipped by 6 bases and J by 0 bases, with 10 bases between them. The CDR3 contains 14 residues. Assay used: immunoSEQ multiplex PCR; TCRdb lists only in-frame clones, some missing. The data contain 150,000 to 250,000 clones, approximately 91% of them seen just once; the ten biggest clones take up 3% to 4%. The sample in question was peripheral blood, obtained 28 days after the second AZD1222 dose. V and J are TRBV5-5 and TRBJ1-3; D gene uncertain. This receptor was obtained from an adult who received the AZD1222 COVID-19 vaccine. The CDR3 DNA follows: TGTGCCAGCAAACCACCCAACTCTGGAAACACCATATATTTT. It is translated as CASKPPNSGNTIYF.